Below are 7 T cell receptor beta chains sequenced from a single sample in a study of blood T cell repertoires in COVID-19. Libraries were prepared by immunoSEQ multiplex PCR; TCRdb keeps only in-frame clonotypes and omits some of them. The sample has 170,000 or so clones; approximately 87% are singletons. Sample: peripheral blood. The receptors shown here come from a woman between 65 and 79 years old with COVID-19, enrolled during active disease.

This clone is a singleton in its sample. The CDR3 spells CASSPQGGGAPGNTIYF. CDR3 nucleotide sequence: TGTGCCAGCTCACCACAAGGAGGGGGCGCGCCTGGAAACACCATATATTTT. The chain links TRBV18 to TRBJ1-3, with TRBD1 identical over 7 bases. This CDR3 has 17 amino acids. The V segment lost 1 base and the J segment 2 bases; nucleotides outside the gene matches: 8. Germline CDR1 KGHSH, CDR2 LQKENI.

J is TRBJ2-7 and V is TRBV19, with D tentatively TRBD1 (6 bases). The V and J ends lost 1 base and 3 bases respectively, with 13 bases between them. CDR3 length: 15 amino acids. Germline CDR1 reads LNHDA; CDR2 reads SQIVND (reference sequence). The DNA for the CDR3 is TGTGCCAGTAGTATAGGACGGGACATTATCTACGAGCAGTACTTC. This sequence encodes CASSIGRDIIYEQYF. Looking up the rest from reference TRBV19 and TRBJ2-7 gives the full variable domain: DGGITQSPKYLFRKEGQNVTLSCEQNLNHDAMYWYRQDPGQGLRLIYYSQIVNDFQKGDIAEGYSVSREKKESFPLTVTSAQKNPTAFYLCASSIGRDIIYEQYFGPGTRLTVT.

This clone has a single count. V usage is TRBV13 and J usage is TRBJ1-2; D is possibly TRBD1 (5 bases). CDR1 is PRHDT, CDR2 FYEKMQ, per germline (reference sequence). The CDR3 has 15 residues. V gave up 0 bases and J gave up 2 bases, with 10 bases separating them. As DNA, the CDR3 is TGTGCCAGCAGCTTAGGGAGGGGACTCAACTATGGCTACACCTTC. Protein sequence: CASSLGRGLNYGYTF.

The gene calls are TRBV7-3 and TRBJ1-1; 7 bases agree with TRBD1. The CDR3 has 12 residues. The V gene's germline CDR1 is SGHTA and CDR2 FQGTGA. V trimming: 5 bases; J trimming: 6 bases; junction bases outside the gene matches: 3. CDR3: CASSQQGSEAFF. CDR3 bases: TGTGCCAGCAGCCAACAGGGGTCTGAAGCTTTCTTT.

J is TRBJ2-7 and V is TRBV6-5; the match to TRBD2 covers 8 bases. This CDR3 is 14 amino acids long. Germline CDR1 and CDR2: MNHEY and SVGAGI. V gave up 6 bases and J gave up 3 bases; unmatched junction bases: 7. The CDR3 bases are TGTGCCAGCAGCCTTCTAGCGGGTCACTACGAGCAGTACTTC. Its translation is CASSLLAGHYEQYF.

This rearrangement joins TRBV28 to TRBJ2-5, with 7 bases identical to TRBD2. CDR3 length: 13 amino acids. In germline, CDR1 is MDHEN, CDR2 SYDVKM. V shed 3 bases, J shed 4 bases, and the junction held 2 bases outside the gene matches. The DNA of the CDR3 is TGTGCCAGCAGTTTGGGAGGGAGAGAGACCCAGTACTTC. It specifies CASSLGGRETQYF.

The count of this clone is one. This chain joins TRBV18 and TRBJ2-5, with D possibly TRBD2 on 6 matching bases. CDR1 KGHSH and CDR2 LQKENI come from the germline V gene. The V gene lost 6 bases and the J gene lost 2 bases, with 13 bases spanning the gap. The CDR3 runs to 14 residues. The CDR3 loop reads CASSLRRGQETQYF. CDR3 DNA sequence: TGTGCCAGCTCTCTTCGACGGGGGCAAGAGACCCAGTACTTC. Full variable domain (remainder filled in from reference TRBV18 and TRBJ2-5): NAGVMQNPRHLVRRRGQEARLRCSPMKGHSHVYWYRQLPEEGLKFMVYLQKENIIDESGMPKERFSAEFPKEGPSILRIQQVVRGDSAAYFCASSLRRGQETQYFGPGTRLLVL.